The sequence of this T cell receptor beta chain was determined in a study of blood T cells in healthy people across ages (dated by TCRdb to between 2014 and 2016). Some background on the complete study: Template switching captured roughly one uniquely barcoded TCR beta cDNA molecule per two T cells in model experiments. Donors of different ages were randomly distributed across sequencing lanes to avoid experimental bias. The study measured age-related changes in TCR beta repertoire diversity using deep sequencing normalized with unique cDNA molecular identifiers. Donors were grouped into four age groups: young (average roughly 17 years), middle-aged (39), aged (roughly 67) and long-lived (over 80). For two donors (one aged 18 to 30 and one aged 80 or older), the study analyzed two additional independent replicas of 1 million unique cDNA reads from the same blood draw. Findings and caveats that apply to the study as a whole: The long-lived group showed more naive CD4+ T cells, fewer expanded clones and increased TCR diversity than the aged group, suggesting age selection. Estimates of total diversity based on one million sequenced T cells were considered lower bounds and underestimates. The CMV infection status of donors was not known, potentially confounding age-related changes in expanded clonotypes. Observed TCR beta diversity per million T cells fell roughly linearly with age, and a significant reduction was already apparent by age approximately 41. A strong correlation was found between observed TCR beta diversity and the percentage of naive T cells measured by flow cytometry. Since profiling was done on bulk unsorted PBMCs, naive and antigen-experienced compartments could not be conclusively compared.

This clonotype showed up just a few times. Its antigen target is currently unknown. No per-base quality is available; no much larger clone lies one base away. Reading the germline V gene gives CDR1 SQVTM and CDR2 ANQGSEA. Germline trimming: 4 bases from V, 3 bases from J; junction bases outside gene matches: 3. The CDR3 holds 13 amino acids from the cysteine to the phenylalanine. The CDR3 DNA has 39 bases and is translated from base 1. Donors were approximately 42 systemically healthy Caucasian individuals from Russia aged roughly 6 to 90 years. Each donor gave ten milliliters of peripheral blood, drawn into EDTA-treated Vacutainer tubes. Ficoll-Paque density-gradient centrifugation was used to isolate PBMCs, with at least 7 million per sample. Total RNA was extracted from PBMCs with Trizol reagent, with at least 5.5 micrograms obtained per sample. For every donor, flow cytometry on a PBMC aliquot measured the percentage of naive CD45RAhigh/CD27high T cells.

The library was built by means of 5' RACE. For sequencing, an Illumina HiSeq 2500 was employed. A second PCR of about 7 to 12 cycles was run with a J-beta primer mix and a sample-barcoded 5' primer. Each TCR beta cDNA molecule received a unique molecular identifier from a template-switch 5' adaptor carrying 12 random nucleotides. Each sample yielded at least 3 million CDR3-containing paired-end reads. All of the RNA was converted into first-strand cDNA using the Mint cDNA synthesis kit, with a TRBC-specific oligonucleotide serving as the primer. Following uracil-DNA glycosylase treatment, all cDNA underwent a first 18-cycle PCR with the universal primers M1SS and BC2_uni_R. As for how the authors treated the data: Each sample was normalized by randomly selecting 1 million high-quality reads, each carrying a distinct molecular identifier. Instead of being binned into consensus sequences, reads with shared molecular identifiers were discarded. MiTCR, with a Q25 quality threshold and the strictest error-elimination algorithm, was used for CDR3 identification, clonotype clustering and error correction. A nonparametric unseen species model with Euler transformation was used to estimate a lower bound on total TCR beta diversity. Using fastp at Q25 and MiXCR, TCRdb reprocessed the public reads and kept productive beta chains. Rows matching on CDR3 protein sequence are summarized as one entry with the most common DNA and genes. The V and J calls and clone size come from TCRdb's table, not from the authors' own analysis. The sample table holds about 1.4 million distinct CDR3 sequences, of which roughly 64% were seen once. Together, the top ten hold approximately 7% of the sample.

This TCR was recovered from a man younger than 35 in good health. The sequenced sample consisted of blood. The chain joins TRBV29-1 to TRBJ2-7; TRBD2 matches 10 bases in the middle. CDR3 loop: CSVAGLAIYEQYF. The DNA reads as follows: TGCAGCGTTGCGGGACTAGCGATCTACGAGCAGTACTTC.